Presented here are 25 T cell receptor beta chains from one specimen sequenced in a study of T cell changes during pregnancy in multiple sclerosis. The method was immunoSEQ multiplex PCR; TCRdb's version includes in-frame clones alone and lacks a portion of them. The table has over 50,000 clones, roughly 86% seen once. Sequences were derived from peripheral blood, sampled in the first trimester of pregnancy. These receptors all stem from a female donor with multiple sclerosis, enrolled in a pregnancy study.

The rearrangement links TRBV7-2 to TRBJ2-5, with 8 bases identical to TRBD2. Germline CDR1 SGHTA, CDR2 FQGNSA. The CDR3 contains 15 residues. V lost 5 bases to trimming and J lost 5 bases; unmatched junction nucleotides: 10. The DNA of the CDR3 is TGTGCCAGCAGCCCCGAGGGACTAGAGTGGGAGACCCAGTACTTC. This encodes CASSPEGLEWETQYF. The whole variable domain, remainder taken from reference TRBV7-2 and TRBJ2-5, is GAGVSQSPSNKVTEKGKDVELRCDPISGHTALYWYRQSLGQGLEFLIYFQGNSAPDKSGLPSDRFSAERTGGSVSTLTIQRTQQEDSAVYLCASSPEGLEWETQYFGPGTRLLVL.

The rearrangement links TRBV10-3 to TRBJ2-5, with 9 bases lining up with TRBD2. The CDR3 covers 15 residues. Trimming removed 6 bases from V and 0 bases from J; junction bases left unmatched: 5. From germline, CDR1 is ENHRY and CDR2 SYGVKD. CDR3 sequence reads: CAIRGASGDQETQYF. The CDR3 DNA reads TGTGCCATCAGGGGGGCTAGCGGGGACCAAGAGACCCAGTACTTC.

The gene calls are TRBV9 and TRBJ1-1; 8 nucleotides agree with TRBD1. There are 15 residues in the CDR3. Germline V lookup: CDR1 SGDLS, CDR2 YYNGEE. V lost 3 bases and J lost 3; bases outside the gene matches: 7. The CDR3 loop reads CASSGRGPRYTEAFF. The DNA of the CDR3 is TGTGCCAGCAGCGGCAGGGGGCCCCGTTACACTGAAGCTTTCTTT.

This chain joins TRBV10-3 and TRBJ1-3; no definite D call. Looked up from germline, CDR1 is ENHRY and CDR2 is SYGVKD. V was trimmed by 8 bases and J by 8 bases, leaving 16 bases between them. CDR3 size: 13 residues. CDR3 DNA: TGTGCCATCGCGACCGGGAAGCTGGACACCATATATTTT. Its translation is CAIATGKLDTIYF.

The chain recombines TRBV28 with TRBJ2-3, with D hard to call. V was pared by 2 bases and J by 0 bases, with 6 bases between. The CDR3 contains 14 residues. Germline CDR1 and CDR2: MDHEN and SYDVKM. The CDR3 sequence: CASSLTASTDTQYF. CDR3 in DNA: TGTGCCAGCAGTTTAACAGCTAGCACAGATACGCAGTATTTT.

As DNA, the CDR3 is TGCAGCGTTGAAGGGACAGTAGTTGGCTACACCTTC. Residues: CSVEGTVVGYTF. The chain combines TRBV29-1 with TRBJ1-2, with D possibly being TRBD1 (6 bases). CDR3 length equals 12 residues. Germline V lookup: CDR1 SQVTM, CDR2 ANQGSEA. V lost 1 base and J lost 7, with 10 bases in between.

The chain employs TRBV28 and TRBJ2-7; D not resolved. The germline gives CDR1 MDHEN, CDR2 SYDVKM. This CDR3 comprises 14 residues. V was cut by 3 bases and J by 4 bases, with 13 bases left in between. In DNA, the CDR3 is TGTGCCAGCAGTTTTATCTCCCCCCCTTACGAGCAGTACTTC. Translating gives CASSFISPPYEQYF.

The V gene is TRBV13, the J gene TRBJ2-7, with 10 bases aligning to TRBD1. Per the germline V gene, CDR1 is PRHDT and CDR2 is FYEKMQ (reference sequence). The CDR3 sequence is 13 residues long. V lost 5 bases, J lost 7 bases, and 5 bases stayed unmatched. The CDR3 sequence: CASSLDRGIEQYF. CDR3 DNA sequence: TGTGCCAGCAGCCTGGACAGGGGGATAGAGCAGTACTTC.

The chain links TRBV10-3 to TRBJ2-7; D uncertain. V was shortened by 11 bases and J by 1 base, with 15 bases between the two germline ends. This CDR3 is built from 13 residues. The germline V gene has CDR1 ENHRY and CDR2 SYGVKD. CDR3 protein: CAVMPGSSYEQYF. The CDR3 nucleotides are TGTGCCGTCATGCCTGGCTCGTCCTACGAGCAGTACTTC.

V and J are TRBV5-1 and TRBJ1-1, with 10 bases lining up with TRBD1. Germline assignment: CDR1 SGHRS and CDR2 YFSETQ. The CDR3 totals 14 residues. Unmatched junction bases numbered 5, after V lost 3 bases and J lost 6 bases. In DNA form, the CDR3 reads TGCGCCAGCAGCTCGGGACAGGGGTTATCTGAAGCTTTCTTT. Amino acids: CASSSGQGLSEAFF.

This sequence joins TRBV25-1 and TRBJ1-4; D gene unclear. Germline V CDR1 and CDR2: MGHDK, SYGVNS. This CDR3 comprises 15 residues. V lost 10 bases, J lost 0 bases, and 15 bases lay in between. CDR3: CATSVWRATNEKLFF. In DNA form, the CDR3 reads TGTGCCACGAGTGTTTGGCGGGCAACTAATGAAAAACTGTTTTTT.

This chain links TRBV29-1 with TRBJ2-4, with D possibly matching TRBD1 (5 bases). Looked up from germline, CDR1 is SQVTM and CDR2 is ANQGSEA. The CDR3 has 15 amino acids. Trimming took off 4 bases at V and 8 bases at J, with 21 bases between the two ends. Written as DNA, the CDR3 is TGCAGCGTTGGGGCAGGGCCGCCTGGGGTAGACATTCAGTACTTC. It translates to CSVGAGPPGVDIQYF. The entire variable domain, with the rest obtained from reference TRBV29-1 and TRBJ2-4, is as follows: SAVISQKPSRDICQRGTSLTIQCQVDSQVTMMFWYRQQPGQSLTLIATANQGSEATYESGFVIDKFPISRPNLTFSTLTVSNMSPEDSSIYLCSVGAGPPGVDIQYFGAGTRLSVL.

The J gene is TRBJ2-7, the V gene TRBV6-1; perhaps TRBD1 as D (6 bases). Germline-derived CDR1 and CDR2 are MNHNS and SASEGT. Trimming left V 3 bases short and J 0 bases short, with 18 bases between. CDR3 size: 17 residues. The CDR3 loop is CASSDGTTYGLSYEQYF. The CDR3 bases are TGTGCCAGCAGTGACGGGACAACCTACGGTCTCTCCTACGAGCAGTACTTC.

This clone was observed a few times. The CDR3 loop reads CASSVTGTGELFF. Written as DNA, the CDR3 is TGTGCCAGCAGTGTCACAGGGACCGGGGAGCTGTTTTTT. The V gene is TRBV6-4, the J gene TRBJ2-2, with D tentatively TRBD1 (6 bases). The CDR3 totals 13 residues. Per germline, CDR1 MRHNA and CDR2 SNTAGT. The V end lost 4 bases, the J end lost 5 bases, and 8 bases lay between the germline ends.

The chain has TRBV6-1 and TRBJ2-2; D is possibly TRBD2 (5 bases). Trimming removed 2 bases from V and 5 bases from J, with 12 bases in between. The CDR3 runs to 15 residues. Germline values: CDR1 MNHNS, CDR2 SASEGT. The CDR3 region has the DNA TGTGCCAGCAGTGAACAAGAGGGTTGGACCGGGGAGCTGTTTTTT. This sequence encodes CASSEQEGWTGELFF.

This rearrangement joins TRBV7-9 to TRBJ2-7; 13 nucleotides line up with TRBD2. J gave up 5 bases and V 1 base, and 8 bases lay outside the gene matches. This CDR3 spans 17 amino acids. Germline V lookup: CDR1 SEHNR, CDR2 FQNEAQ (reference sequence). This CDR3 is CASSLGRTSGSSDEQYF. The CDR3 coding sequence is TGTGCCAGCAGCTTAGGCAGGACTAGCGGGAGCAGCGACGAGCAGTACTTC.

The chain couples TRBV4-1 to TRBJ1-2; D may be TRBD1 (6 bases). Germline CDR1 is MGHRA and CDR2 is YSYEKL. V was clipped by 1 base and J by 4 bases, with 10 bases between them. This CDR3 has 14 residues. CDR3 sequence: CASSQVRGPYGYTF. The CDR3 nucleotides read TGCGCCAGCAGCCAAGTCAGGGGTCCCTATGGCTACACCTTC.

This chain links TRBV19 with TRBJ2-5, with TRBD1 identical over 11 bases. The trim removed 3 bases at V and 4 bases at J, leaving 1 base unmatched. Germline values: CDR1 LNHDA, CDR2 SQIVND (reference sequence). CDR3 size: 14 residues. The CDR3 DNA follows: TGTGCCAGTAGTATTGGGACAGGGGGAGAGACCCAGTACTTC. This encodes CASSIGTGGETQYF.

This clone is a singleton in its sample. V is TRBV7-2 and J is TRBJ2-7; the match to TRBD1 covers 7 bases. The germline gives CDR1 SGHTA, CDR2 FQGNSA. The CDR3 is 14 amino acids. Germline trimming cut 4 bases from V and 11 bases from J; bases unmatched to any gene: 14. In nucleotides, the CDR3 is TGTGCCAGCAGCTGGGAACGGGACAGTTTGGAGGAGTACTTC. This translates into CASSWERDSLEEYF.

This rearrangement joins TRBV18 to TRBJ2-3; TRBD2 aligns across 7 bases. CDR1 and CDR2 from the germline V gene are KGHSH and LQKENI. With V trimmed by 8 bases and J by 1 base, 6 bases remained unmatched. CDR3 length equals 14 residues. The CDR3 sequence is CASPGLVGTDTQYF. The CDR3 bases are TGTGCCAGCCCCGGACTAGTTGGCACAGATACGCAGTATTTT.

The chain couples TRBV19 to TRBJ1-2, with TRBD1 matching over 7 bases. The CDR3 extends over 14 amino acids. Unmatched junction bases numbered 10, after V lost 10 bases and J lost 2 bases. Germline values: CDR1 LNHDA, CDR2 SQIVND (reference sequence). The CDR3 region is CATRLTGANYGYTF. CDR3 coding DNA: TGTGCCACTCGACTAACAGGGGCAAACTATGGCTACACCTTC.

This chain's CDR3 is CASTDRGNEQFF. The CDR3 coding sequence is TGTGCCAGCACCGACAGGGGCAATGAGCAGTTCTTC. This chain joins TRBV25-1 and TRBJ2-1; TRBD1 aligns across 8 bases. CDR1 is MGHDK and CDR2 is SYGVNS in the germline V gene. This CDR3 is 12 amino acids long. With 7 bases clipped from V and 6 bases from J, the junction kept 2 bases outside the gene matches.

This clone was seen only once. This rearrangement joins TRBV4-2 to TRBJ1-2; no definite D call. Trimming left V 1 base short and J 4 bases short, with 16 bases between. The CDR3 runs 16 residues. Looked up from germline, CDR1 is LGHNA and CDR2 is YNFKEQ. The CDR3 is CASSQVVGSEGYGYTF. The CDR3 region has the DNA TGTGCCAGCAGCCAAGTTGTAGGAAGCGAAGGCTATGGCTACACCTTC.

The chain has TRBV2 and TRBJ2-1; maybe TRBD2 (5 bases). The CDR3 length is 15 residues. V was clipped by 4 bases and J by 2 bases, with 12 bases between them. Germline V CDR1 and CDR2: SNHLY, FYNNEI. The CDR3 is CASSGRRAAYNEQFF. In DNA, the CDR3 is TGTGCCAGCAGTGGGAGAAGAGCGGCCTACAATGAGCAGTTCTTC. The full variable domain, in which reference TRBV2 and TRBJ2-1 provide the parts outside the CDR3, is EPEVTQTPSHQVTQMGQEVILRCVPISNHLYFYWYRQILGQKVEFLVSFYNNEISEKSEIFDDQFSVERPDGSNFTLKIRSTKLEDSAMYFCASSGRRAAYNEQFFGPGTRLTVL.

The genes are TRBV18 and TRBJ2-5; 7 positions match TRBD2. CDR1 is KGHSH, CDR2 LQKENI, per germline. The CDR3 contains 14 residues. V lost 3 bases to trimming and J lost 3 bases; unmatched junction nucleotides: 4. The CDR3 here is CASSPQSGKETQYF. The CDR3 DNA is TGTGCCAGCTCACCTCAAAGCGGGAAAGAGACCCAGTACTTC.